These 9 T cell receptor beta chains were all obtained from the same sample, sequenced in a study of T-cell reconstitution after alpha-beta-depleted transplantation in children. It was with unique molecular identifiers that the TCRbeta library was prepared. Via MiXCR, TCRdb re-called the PCR reads, giving one row per CDR3 protein. The sample has fewer than 500,000 distinct CDR3 sequences; roughly 43% are singletons. The starting material was PBMCs, obtained before TCRalphabeta/CD19-depleted stem cell transplant. These receptors all come from a girl aged 2 to 10 with aplastic anemia, due to receive a stem cell transplant.

This clonotype was detected only a few times. The genes are TRBV6-2 or TRBV6-3 and TRBJ1-2; D perhaps matches TRBD1 (6 bases). Trimming cost V 2 bases and J 4 bases, with 8 bases left between them. This CDR3 has 13 amino acids. Germline loops: CDR1 MNHEY, CDR2 SVGEGT. This chain's CDR3 is CASSYLGAYGYTF. Written as DNA, the CDR3 is TGTGCCAGCAGTTACCTGGGGGCCTATGGCTACACCTTC.

This clonotype was detected only a few times. The chain carries TRBV3-1 and TRBJ2-7; D is possibly TRBD1 (5 bases). Trimming removed 4 bases at V and 0 bases at J, with 13 bases between. The CDR3 covers 15 residues. The germline CDR1 and CDR2 sequences are LGHDT and YNNKEL (reference sequence). The DNA of the CDR3 is TGTGCCAGCAGCCTAAATACAGGTTCCTCCTACGAGCAGTACTTC. It encodes CASSLNTGSSYEQYF.

CDR3 DNA sequence: TGTGCCAGCTCTACCTCACGTAATCCCGGGCTCGAGCAGTACTTC. It codes for CASSTSRNPGLEQYF. The J gene is TRBJ2-7, the V gene TRBV18, with D hard to call. CDR3 length equals 15 residues. Germline V gene lookup returns CDR1 KGHSH and CDR2 LQKENI. V lost 6 bases to trimming and J lost 6 bases, with 21 bases between them. The full variable domain, completed using reference TRBV18 and TRBJ2-7, is NAGVMQNPRHLVRRRGQEARLRCSPMKGHSHVYWYRQLPEEGLKFMVYLQKENIIDESGMPKERFSAEFPKEGPSILRIQQVVRGDSAAYFCASSTSRNPGLEQYFGPGTRLTVT.

This clonotype was seen repeatedly, ten times or more. The gene calls are TRBV30 and TRBJ2-1, with D perhaps TRBD2 (5 bases). This CDR3 has 14 residues. V was trimmed by 2 bases and J by 7 bases, leaving 15 bases between them. The germline CDR1 and CDR2 sequences are GTSNPN and SVGIG (reference sequence). The CDR3 DNA reads TGTGCCTGGAGTCCCAGGCGGGCGGTAAATGAGCAGTTCTTC. Translated: CAWSPRRAVNEQFF.

J is TRBJ2-4 and V is TRBV16; D tentatively fits TRBD1 or TRBD2 (5 bases each). Germline V gene data show CDR1 as KGHSY and CDR2 as FQNENV. The CDR3 runs to 15 residues. Trimming took 4 bases from V and 8 from J, leaving 18 bases between them. In nucleotides, the CDR3 is TGTGCCAGCAGCCCCCCTTCGGGGCACTGGGACATTCAGTACTTC. Translation: CASSPPSGHWDIQYF.

The table lists this clonotype with many counts. The chain combines TRBV7-9 with TRBJ1-3; D might be TRBD1 (6 bases). Germline CDR1 and CDR2: SEHNR and FQNEAQ (reference sequence). Trimming stripped 5 bases from V and 4 bases from J, with 18 bases between. The CDR3 is 16 residues long. This CDR3 is CASSPSGHIGGNTIYF. CDR3 nucleotide sequence: TGTGCCAGCAGCCCCTCGGGACACATAGGCGGAAACACCATATATTTT.

This chain joins TRBV7-9 and TRBJ1-2; unclear D gene. This CDR3 has 14 residues. From germline, CDR1 is SEHNR and CDR2 FQNEAQ (reference sequence). V was pared by 5 bases and J by 7 bases, with 17 bases between. CDR3 region: CASSPRLMPRGYTF. In nucleotides, the CDR3 is TGTGCCAGCAGCCCAAGACTAATGCCGCGTGGCTACACCTTC.

This clonotype was seen ten or more times. The gene calls are TRBV3-1 and TRBJ1-2; D unclear. The germline V and J ends were trimmed by 3 bases and 2 bases, with 10 bases remaining between them. CDR1 LGHDT and CDR2 YNNKEL come from the germline V gene (reference sequence). The CDR3 spans 14 residues. The CDR3 DNA is TGTGCCAGCAGCCAGGGGTTGTCCAACTATGGCTACACCTTC. Translated, it gives CASSQGLSNYGYTF.

The DNA of the CDR3 is TGTGCCAGCAGCCCAACCACAGGGAGGCAGTACTTC. Amino acids: CASSPTTGRQYF. The rearrangement joins TRBV7-2 to TRBJ2-7, with D tentatively TRBD1 (6 bases). Germline V gives CDR1 SGHTA, CDR2 FQGNSA. There are 12 residues in the CDR3. Trimming left V 5 bases short and J 9 bases short, with 14 bases between.